These 27 T cell receptor beta chains came from one sample sequenced in a study of shared clonotypes between healthy human individuals. The assay was immunoSEQ multiplex PCR, and TCRdb's table has in-frame clones only and misses some. This sample carries about 800,000 clones, roughly 96% of them seen once, and the ten largest clones take around 0.21%. Naive-designated CD8 cells lacked CD45RO, were positively enriched for CCR7, and omitted terminally differentiated effector memory CD45RA+ cells. Sequenced sample: naive CD8+ T cells sorted from blood. These receptors all come from a young man in good health.

This rearrangement joins TRBV7-2 to TRBJ2-7; D remains ambiguous. The germline V gene has CDR1 SGHTA and CDR2 FQGNSA. The V gene lost 5 bases and the J gene lost 4 bases, with 12 bases spanning the gap. The CDR3 totals 13 residues. The CDR3, as DNA: TGTGCCAGCAGCCCGCACTATACATACGAGCAGTACTTC. This encodes CASSPHYTYEQYF. Together with reference TRBV7-2 and TRBJ2-7, the CDR3 gives the full variable domain: GAGVSQSPSNKVTEKGKDVELRCDPISGHTALYWYRQSLGQGLEFLIYFQGNSAPDKSGLPSDRFSAERTGGSVSTLTIQRTQQEDSAVYLCASSPHYTYEQYFGPGTRLTVT.

V usage is TRBV6-1 and J usage is TRBJ2-7; tentative D call: TRBD1 (6 bases). The CDR3 loop spans 14 amino acids. V was clipped by 8 bases and J by 0 bases, with 14 bases between them. Germline V gene data show CDR1 as MNHNS and CDR2 as SASEGT. CDR3 in amino acids: CASSLQGNSYEQYF. DNA for the CDR3: TGTGCCAGCTCTCTCCAGGGGAACTCCTACGAGCAGTACTTC.

The genes are TRBV10-3 and TRBJ2-2, with D possibly being TRBD2 (5 bases). Trimming removed 8 bases at V and 4 bases at J, with 11 bases between. Germline lookup yields CDR1 ENHRY and CDR2 SYGVKD. The length of the CDR3 is 13 residues. CDR3 bases: TGTGCCATCCCAGACTACTTCACCGGGGAGCTGTTTTTT. Encoded protein: CAIPDYFTGELFF.

The DNA of the CDR3 is TGTGCCAGCAGCGTAGAATCGGGGGCCCTGGGTGAGACCCAGTACTTC. Its translation is CASSVESGALGETQYF. The chain has TRBV9 and TRBJ2-5; possibly TRBD1 or TRBD2 for D (6 bases each). The CDR3 extends over 16 amino acids. V was cut by 0 bases and J by 5 bases, with 17 bases left in between. Per the germline V gene, CDR1 is SGDLS and CDR2 is YYNGEE.

The CDR3 spells CASSPRGASYEQYF. CDR3 nucleotide sequence: TGTGCCAGCAGCCCAAGGGGGGCCTCCTACGAGCAGTACTTC. This chain uses TRBV7-6 with TRBJ2-7; D is possibly TRBD1 or TRBD2 (6 bases each). CDR3 length: 14 residues. Trimming stripped 5 bases from V and 0 bases from J, with 11 bases between. The V gene's germline CDR1 is SGHVS and CDR2 FNYEAQ.

This chain joins TRBV7-9 and TRBJ2-2; perhaps TRBD1 as D (5 bases). This CDR3 is 15 amino acids long. Looked up from germline, CDR1 is SEHNR and CDR2 is FQNEAQ (reference sequence). The V gene lost 5 bases and the J gene lost 4 bases, with 14 bases spanning the gap. For the CDR3, the DNA is TGTGCCAGCAGCGTCCCTTGGGGCCGCACCGGGGAGCTGTTTTTT. This encodes CASSVPWGRTGELFF.

This clone was counted once. The rearrangement joins TRBV19 to TRBJ1-2; 9 nucleotides align to TRBD1. Trimming cost V 6 bases and J 4 bases; bases outside gene matches: 6. The CDR3 sequence is 14 residues long. Germline assignment: CDR1 LNHDA and CDR2 SQIVND (reference sequence). CDR3 residues: CASSLTGGAYGYTF. CDR3 bases: TGTGCCAGTAGCCTAACAGGGGGCGCCTATGGCTACACCTTC.

CDR3 in DNA: TGTGCCAGCAGCTCCGGGACTACCGAGCAGTACTTC. Its protein is CASSSGTTEQYF. This sequence joins TRBV5-4 and TRBJ2-7, with 7 bases matching TRBD2. Germline loops: CDR1 SGHNT, CDR2 YYREEE (reference sequence). With 3 bases clipped from V and 6 bases from J, the junction kept 3 bases outside the gene matches. CDR3 length: 12 residues.

The CDR3 bases are TGTGCCATCGAGGCCGACGACCAAAACATTCAGTACTTC. Translated, it gives CAIEADDQNIQYF. The rearrangement uses TRBV10-3 and TRBJ2-4; D uncertain. CDR1 and CDR2 (germline): ENHRY, SYGVKD. This CDR3 comprises 13 residues. Trimming cost V 8 bases and J 5 bases, with 13 bases left between them.

V is TRBV10-3 and J is TRBJ2-7, with TRBD1 matching 7 bases. CDR1 ENHRY and CDR2 SYGVKD come from the germline V gene. The CDR3 contains 14 residues. This CDR3 is CTHLIRDRAYEQYF. The CDR3 DNA reads TGTACACATCTTATAAGAGACAGGGCCTACGAGCAGTACTTC.

J is TRBJ1-1 and V is TRBV5-4, with D tentatively TRBD1 (5 bases). Trimming stripped 6 bases from V and 4 bases from J, with 19 bases between. CDR1 is SGHNT, CDR2 YYREEE, per germline (reference sequence). The CDR3 has 15 residues. Written as DNA, the CDR3 is TGTGCCAGCATCCCCTGGGGCGCGGGCGGCACTGAAGCTTTCTTT. Translated: CASIPWGAGGTEAFF.

The chain has TRBV11-2 and TRBJ1-1; D uncertain. The V gene's germline CDR1 is SGHAT and CDR2 FQNNGV. The CDR3 covers 13 residues. Trimming shortened V by 4 bases and J by 8 bases, and 14 bases separated the two germline ends. The DNA of the CDR3 is TGTGCCAGCAGCTCGTTAGTGGGCGGGGAAGCTTTCTTT. Amino acids: CASSSLVGGEAFF.

The rearrangement uses TRBV28 and TRBJ2-1; 7 nucleotides align to TRBD2. CDR3 length: 15 amino acids. CDR1 MDHEN and CDR2 SYDVKM come from the germline V gene. Trimming took 7 bases from V and 7 from J; bases not matched to a gene: 13. The CDR3 region is CASTYLVGRSNEQFF. The CDR3 DNA reads as TGTGCCAGCACCTATCTAGTCGGGAGGAGTAATGAGCAGTTCTTC.

This clone was observed a few times. The chain joins TRBV5-5 to TRBJ2-1, with D possibly matching TRBD2 (6 bases). Germline values: CDR1 SGHKS, CDR2 YYEKEE (reference sequence). CDR3 length: 11 amino acids. With 9 bases removed from V and 7 bases from J, the gap between germline ends came to 11 bases. In DNA form, the CDR3 reads TGTGCCACCCTGGGAGGTAATGAGCAGTTCTTC. Translated, it gives CATLGGNEQFF. Variable domain in full (rest from reference TRBV5-5 and TRBJ2-1): DAGVTQSPTHLIKTRGQQVTLRCSPISGHKSVSWYQQVLGQGPQFIFQYYEKEERGRGNFPDRFSARQFPNYSSELNVNALLLGDSALYLCATLGGNEQFFGPGTRLTVL.

This chain uses TRBV9 with TRBJ2-3; unclear D gene. The CDR3 is made up of 16 amino acids. V was clipped by 3 bases and J by 0 bases, with 14 bases between them. The germline V gene has CDR1 SGDLS and CDR2 YYNGEE. The CDR3 spells CASSEVGSKSTDTQYF. The CDR3 DNA follows: TGTGCCAGCAGCGAGGTGGGAAGCAAAAGCACAGATACGCAGTATTTT. The full variable domain, with the rest looked up from reference TRBV9 and TRBJ2-3, is DSGVTQTPKHLITATGQRVTLRCSPRSGDLSVYWYQQSLDQGLQFLIQYYNGEERAKGNILERFSAQQFPDLHSELNLSSLELGDSALYFCASSEVGSKSTDTQYFGPGTRLTVL.

The CDR3, as DNA: TGTGCCAGCAGCTGGGGGAAGCCCAATGAGCAGTTCTTC. The encoded protein is CASSWGKPNEQFF. The chain has TRBV27 and TRBJ2-1; D is tentatively TRBD1 or TRBD2 (5 bases each). Germline V lookup: CDR1 MNHEY, CDR2 SMNVEV (reference sequence). V was pared by 6 bases and J by 6 bases, with 12 bases between. CDR3 size: 13 residues.

This chain connects TRBV29-1 to TRBJ1-1; no clear D gene. The CDR3 has 12 amino acids. Germline V gives CDR1 SQVTM, CDR2 ANQGSEA. The CDR3 is CSCRVPNTEAFF. In DNA form, the CDR3 reads TGCAGTTGCCGGGTGCCGAACACTGAAGCTTTCTTT.

This chain connects TRBV7-8 to TRBJ2-7; 15 nucleotides align to TRBD2. The CDR3 runs 19 residues. The junction had 14 bases not matched to a gene; V was cut back by 5 bases and J by 3 bases. From germline, CDR1 is SGHVS and CDR2 FQNEAQ. The CDR3 reads CASSPRTSGRVSSGYEQYF. Written as DNA, the CDR3 is TGTGCCAGCAGCCCCCGGACTAGCGGGAGGGTTTCAAGCGGCTACGAGCAGTACTTC. The full variable domain, in which reference TRBV7-8 and TRBJ2-7 provide the parts outside the CDR3, is GAGVSQSPRYKVAKRGQDVALRCDPISGHVSLFWYQQALGQGPEFLTYFQNEAQLDKSGLPSDRFFAERPEGSVSTLKIQRTQQEDSAVYLCASSPRTSGRVSSGYEQYFGPGTRLTVT.

The V and J genes are TRBV9 and TRBJ1-1; D is perhaps TRBD1 (5 bases). The V end lost 4 bases, the J end lost 2 bases, and 9 bases lay between the germline ends. Germline V lookup: CDR1 SGDLS, CDR2 YYNGEE. The CDR3 loop spans 13 amino acids. CDR3 protein: CASSPTDNTEAFF. CDR3 nucleotide sequence: TGTGCCAGCAGCCCGACAGATAACACTGAAGCTTTCTTT.

For the CDR3, the DNA is TGTGCCAGCAGCCATACAGGGGTGAGGAACAATGAGCAGTTCTTC. This encodes CASSHTGVRNNEQFF. The J gene is TRBJ2-1, the V gene TRBV7-9; 7 bases line up with TRBD1. Trimming at V came to 5 bases and at J to 5 bases, leaving 9 bases not matched to a gene. The CDR3 length is 15 residues. Germline CDR1 SEHNR, CDR2 FQNEAQ (reference sequence).

V gene TRBV16 combines with J gene TRBJ2-7; TRBD1 is a possible D gene (5 bases). CDR1 is KGHSY, CDR2 FQNENV, per germline. The CDR3 length is 16 residues. V was trimmed by 1 base and J by 0 bases, leaving 13 bases between them. CDR3 sequence reads: CASSQFPDTPSYEQYF. CDR3 sequence (DNA): TGTGCCAGCAGCCAATTCCCGGACACTCCCTCCTACGAGCAGTACTTC.

The chain employs TRBV9 and TRBJ2-1, with a weak D call TRBD2 (6 bases). V was pared by 4 bases and J by 6 bases, with 11 bases between. This CDR3 has 13 residues. Germline values: CDR1 SGDLS, CDR2 YYNGEE. The CDR3: CASSPGLPNEQFF. In DNA form, the CDR3 reads TGTGCCAGCAGCCCCGGACTACCCAATGAGCAGTTCTTC.

This sequence joins TRBV6-5 and TRBJ2-1, with D tentatively TRBD1 (6 bases). The V end lost 5 bases, the J end lost 3 bases, and 14 bases lay between the germline ends. Germline CDR1 is MNHEY and CDR2 is SVGAGI. This CDR3 contains 15 residues. This CDR3 is CASSPNREHYNEQFF. The DNA of the CDR3 is TGTGCCAGCAGTCCGAACAGGGAACACTACAATGAGCAGTTCTTC.

The chain uses TRBV4-2 and TRBJ2-7, with TRBD2 matching 10 bases. CDR1 is LGHNA, CDR2 YNFKEQ, per germline. The V segment lost 0 bases and the J segment 2 bases; nucleotides outside the gene matches: 4. CDR3 length equals 16 residues. CDR3 in DNA: TGTGCCAGCAGCCAAGACATTAGCGGGAGGCCCTACGAGCAGTACTTC. It yields the protein CASSQDISGRPYEQYF.

CDR3 residues: CASSSADYEQYF. CDR3 nucleotide sequence: TGTGCCAGCAGCTCAGCAGATTACGAGCAGTACTTC. The chain employs TRBV11-3 and TRBJ2-7; no clear D gene. Trimming pared 4 bases from V and 4 bases from J, leaving 8 bases between. In germline, CDR1 is SGHNT, CDR2 YENEEA. The CDR3 totals 12 residues. Complete variable domain (other parts from reference TRBV11-3 and TRBJ2-7): EAGVVQSPRYKIIEKKQPVAFWCNPISGHNTLYWYLQNLGQGPELLIRYENEEAVDDSQLPKDRFSAERLKGVDSTLKIQPAELGDSAVYLCASSSADYEQYFGPGTRLTVT.

In DNA form, the CDR3 reads TGTGCCAGCAGTGAATTCGTTGCAGGGGCCCCAGATACGCAGTATTTT. Translated, it gives CASSEFVAGAPDTQYF. The V gene is TRBV6-1, the J gene TRBJ2-3; D perhaps matches TRBD1 (6 bases). CDR3 length: 16 residues. The germline gives CDR1 MNHNS, CDR2 SASEGT. V lost 2 bases and J lost 4, with 16 bases in between.

This clone occurred once. The chain is built from TRBV6-6 and TRBJ1-2; D is perhaps TRBD1 (5 bases). Trimming shortened V by 6 bases and J by 7 bases, and 15 bases separated the two germline ends. The CDR3 is 13 residues long. Germline CDR1 and CDR2: MNHNY and SVGAGI (reference sequence). The chain's CDR3 is CASSPGTPSGYTF. CDR3 nucleotide sequence: TGTGCCAGCAGCCCCGGGACTCCAAGTGGCTACACCTTC.